This passage covers 3 T cell receptor beta chains from one sample sequenced in a study of OX40 agonist ivuxolimab in advanced cancers. Profiling relied on immunoSEQ multiplex PCR, and the TCRdb table lists in-frame clones only, not all of them. Among over 55,000 clones listed, roughly 88% were seen once. The starting material was CD4+ or CD8+ T cells sorted from blood, obtained in a trial of the OX40 agonist ivuxolimab. These receptors all stem from an adult with an advanced solid tumor such as melanoma, head and neck, liver or kidney cancer.

The gene calls are TRBV5-4 and TRBJ1-4, with 7 bases lining up with TRBD1. CDR3 size: 18 residues. From germline, CDR1 is SGHNT and CDR2 YYREEE (reference sequence). J lost 7 bases, V lost 4 bases, and 19 bases had no gene match. The CDR3 region has the DNA TGTGCCAGCAGCCCCCGCGGCCCACAGGGGACCTTAACTGAAAAACTGTTTTTT. This gives the protein CASSPRGPQGTLTEKLFF.

This clone was counted a few times. The chain carries TRBV9 and TRBJ1-2; no reliable D call. There are 11 residues in the CDR3. V lost 2 bases to trimming and J lost 10 bases, with 9 bases between them. Germline CDR1 SGDLS, CDR2 YYNGEE. The CDR3 coding sequence is TGTGCCAGCAGCGTCGACGGGGACTACACCTTC. It translates to CASSVDGDYTF.

By its share, this clone is medium-sized. Other nucleotide sequences from this sample produce the same CDR3. The chain couples TRBV2 to TRBJ2-1, with D possibly being TRBD1 (5 bases). The CDR3 sequence is 13 residues long. The V and J ends lost 6 bases and 4 bases respectively, with 10 bases between them. CDR1 SNHLY and CDR2 FYNNEI come from the germline V gene. The CDR3 is CASSTGLYNEQFF. The DNA of the CDR3 is TGTGCCAGCAGCACAGGTCTTTACAATGAGCAGTTCTTC.